This T cell receptor (beta chain) appears in the sequencing data of a study of post-analysis software for immune sequencing data (dated by TCRdb to the mid-2010s). With respect to the entire study: Relapsing-remitting, secondary progressive and progressive-relapsing multiple sclerosis were recorded as disease courses, and subtype annotation was lacking for some patients. A subset of samples was prepared in parallel using single-end sample barcoding, then pooled and co-amplified after Illumina adapter ligation. The multiple sclerosis patient repertoires were compared with about a dozen previously published healthy control repertoires from donors aged roughly 6 to 27 years. Overall study results and their limits: The control group was slightly older than the multiple sclerosis patient group. Normalized Chao1 diversity was significantly lower in multiple sclerosis patients than controls, suggesting substantial peripheral T-cell clonal expansion. Direct clustering with F measure revealed strong co-clustering of samples prepared in the same batch, which led to a batch-effect correction.

To demonstrate the VDJtools post-analysis software, the study profiled TCR beta repertoires from the peripheral blood of about a dozen young patients with multiple sclerosis. The multiple sclerosis patients were children and adolescents ranging in age from roughly 6 to 15 years. The library came from PCR. TCRdb names Illumina HiSeq 2500 as the instrument used. Unique molecular identifiers were incorporated into TCR beta cDNA libraries to reduce PCR and sequencing biases. Roughly 0.5 million cDNA molecules were obtained per 1 to 10 million input T cells, so each molecule approximated one T cell. The patient libraries were prepared and sequenced using the same protocol as the earlier healthy control dataset. Samples belonging to the same batch were prepared together, multiplexed and sequenced on a shared HiSeq lane. The published analysis was carried out like this. MIGEC handled the raw barcoded reads, throwing out single-read molecular identifier groups before consensus assembly and CDR3 extraction. VDJtools was used for post-analysis of the clonotype tables, with diversity normalized by down-sampling every dataset to the smallest sample size. Repertoire overlap clustering matched CDR3 amino acid but not nucleotide sequences to correct batch-related cross-sample contamination. TCRdb reprocessing: public reads trimmed at Q25 with fastp, clones called with MiXCR, in-frame beta chains kept. Entries that share a CDR3 protein sequence are merged under the most common genes and DNA. TCRdb's processing, not the authors', yielded these V and J calls. The sample yields approximately 730,000 distinct CDR3 sequences; around 46% were counted once. Roughly 4.5% of the sample is in the top ten clones.

This clonotype was seen only a few times. The antigen this receptor binds is unknown. No base quality information exists; no much larger clone differs at one position. The sample comprised blood. The origin of this receptor is a girl aged 5-17 years with multiple sclerosis.

The sequenced DNA: TGTGCCAGCAGTCAGGGATATACGCAGTATTTT. Its protein product is CASSQGYTQYF. The chain is made from TRBV12-3 or TRBV12-4 and TRBJ2-3, with TRBD1 perhaps the D gene, on 5 matching bases. Spanning cysteine to phenylalanine, the CDR3 consists of 11 amino acids. The read is trimmed to its CDR3 DNA, 33 bases read in frame from base 1. V drops 5 bases and J drops 7 bases, leaving 7 bases in between.